Following are 2 T cell receptor beta chains from one sample sequenced in a study of T cell responses to AZD1222 COVID-19 vaccine (dated by TCRdb to the early 2020s). The time point label corresponds to: about 28 days (+/-7) after the second vaccine dose. The library was built by means of the immunoSEQ multiplex PCR assay. TCRdb holds this immuneACCESS table with in-frame rearrangements only. Some clones are missing; in checked studies, unresolved V genes explain under half, and the rest has no known cause. This sample is represented by 150,000 to 200,000 clones; roughly 91% of them were singletons. 25% to 30% of the sample goes to the ten largest clones. This specimen was peripheral blood, taken 28 days after the second AZD1222 dose. The receptors stem from an adult who received the AZD1222 COVID-19 vaccine.

This chain uses TRBV5-5 with TRBJ2-7, with TRBD1 as a possible D gene (5 bases). V gave up 0 bases and J gave up 3 bases, with 13 bases separating them. The CDR3 is made up of 15 amino acids. Per germline, CDR1 SGHKS and CDR2 YYEKEE (reference sequence). The DNA of the CDR3 is TGTGCCAGCAGCTTGGTGCAGGGATCTTACTACGAGCAGTACTTC. Translating it yields CASSLVQGSYYEQYF.

The CDR3 here is CASFLGRRTVGHEQYF. CDR3 in DNA: TGTGCCAGCTTCTTGGGCCGGAGGACCGTAGGCCACGAGCAGTACTTC. V usage is TRBV5-5 and J usage is TRBJ2-7, with TRBD2 as a possible D gene (5 bases). Germline CDR1 reads SGHKS; CDR2 reads YYEKEE (reference sequence). The germline V and J ends were trimmed by 7 bases and 5 bases, with 25 bases remaining between them. The CDR3 contains 16 residues.